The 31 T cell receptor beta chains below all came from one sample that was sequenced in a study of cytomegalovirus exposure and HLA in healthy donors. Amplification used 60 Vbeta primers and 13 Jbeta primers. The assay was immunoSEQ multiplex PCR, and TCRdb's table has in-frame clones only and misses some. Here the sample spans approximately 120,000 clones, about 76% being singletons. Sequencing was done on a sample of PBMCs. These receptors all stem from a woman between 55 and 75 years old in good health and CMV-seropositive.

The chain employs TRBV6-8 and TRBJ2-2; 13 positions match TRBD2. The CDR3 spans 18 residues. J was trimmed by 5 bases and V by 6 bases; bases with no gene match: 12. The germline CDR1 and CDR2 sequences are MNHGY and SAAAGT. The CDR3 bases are TGTGCCAGCAGGGAAAGAGACGGGACTAGCGGGGATACCGGGGAGCTGTTTTTT. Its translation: CASRERDGTSGDTGELFF.

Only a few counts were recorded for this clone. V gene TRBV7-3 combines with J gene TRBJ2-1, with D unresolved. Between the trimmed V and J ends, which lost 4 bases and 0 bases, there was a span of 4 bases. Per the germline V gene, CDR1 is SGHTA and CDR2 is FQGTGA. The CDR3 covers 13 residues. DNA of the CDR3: TGTGCCAGCAGCTCCAGCTCCTACAATGAGCAGTTCTTC. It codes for CASSSSSYNEQFF. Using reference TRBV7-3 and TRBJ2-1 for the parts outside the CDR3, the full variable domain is GAGVSQTPSNKVTEKGKYVELRCDPISGHTALYWYRQSLGQGPEFLIYFQGTGAADDSGLPNDRFFAVRPEGSVSTLKIQRTERGDSAVYLCASSSSSYNEQFFGPGTRLTVL.

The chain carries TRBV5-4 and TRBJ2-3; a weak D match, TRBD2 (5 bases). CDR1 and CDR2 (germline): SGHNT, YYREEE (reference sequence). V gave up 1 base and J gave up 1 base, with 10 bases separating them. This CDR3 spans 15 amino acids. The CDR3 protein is CASSLKGEGTDTQYF. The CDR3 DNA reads TGTGCCAGCAGCTTGAAGGGAGAGGGCACAGATACGCAGTATTTT.

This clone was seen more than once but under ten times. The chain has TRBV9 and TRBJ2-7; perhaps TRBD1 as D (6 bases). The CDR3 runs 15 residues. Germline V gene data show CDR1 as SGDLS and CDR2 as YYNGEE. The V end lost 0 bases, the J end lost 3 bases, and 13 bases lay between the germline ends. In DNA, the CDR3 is TGTGCCAGCAGCGTAGGGACAGCCATAAGCTACGAGCAGTACTTC. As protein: CASSVGTAISYEQYF.

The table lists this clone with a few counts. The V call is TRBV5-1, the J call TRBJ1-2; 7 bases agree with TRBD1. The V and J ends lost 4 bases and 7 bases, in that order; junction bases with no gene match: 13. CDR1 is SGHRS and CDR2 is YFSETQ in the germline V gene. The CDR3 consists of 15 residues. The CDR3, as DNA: TGCGCCAGCAGCCAACGGACAGGAGGGTCGACTGGCTACACCTTC. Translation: CASSQRTGGSTGYTF.

CDR3 amino acids: CASSVDGAGAYNEQFF. The CDR3 coding sequence is TGTGCCAGCAGCGTAGACGGCGCGGGGGCCTACAATGAGCAGTTCTTC. V usage is TRBV9 and J usage is TRBJ2-1; 7 nucleotides match TRBD2. With V trimmed by 0 bases and J by 2 bases, 5 bases remained unmatched. CDR1 is SGDLS, CDR2 YYNGEE, per germline. The CDR3 length is 16 residues. Drawing the rest from reference TRBV9 and TRBJ2-1, the complete variable domain is DSGVTQTPKHLITATGQRVTLRCSPRSGDLSVYWYQQSLDQGLQFLIQYYNGEERAKGNILERFSAQQFPDLHSELNLSSLELGDSALYFCASSVDGAGAYNEQFFGPGTRLTVL.

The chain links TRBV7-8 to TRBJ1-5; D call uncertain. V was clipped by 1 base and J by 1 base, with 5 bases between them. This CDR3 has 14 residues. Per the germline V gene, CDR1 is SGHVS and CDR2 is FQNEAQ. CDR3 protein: CASSLGQSNQPQHF. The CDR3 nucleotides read TGTGCCAGCAGCTTAGGCCAGAGCAATCAGCCCCAGCATTTT.

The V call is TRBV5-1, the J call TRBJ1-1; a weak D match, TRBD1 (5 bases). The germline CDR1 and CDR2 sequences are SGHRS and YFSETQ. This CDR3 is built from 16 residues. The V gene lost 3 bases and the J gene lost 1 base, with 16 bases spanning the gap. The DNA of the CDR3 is TGCGCCAGCAGCTCTGGTGGGGGGACGGGGAACACTGAAGCTTTCTTT. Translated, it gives CASSSGGGTGNTEAFF. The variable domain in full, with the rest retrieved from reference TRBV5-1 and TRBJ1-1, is KAGVTQTPRYLIKTRGQQVTLSCSPISGHRSVSWYQQTPGQGLQFLFEYFSETQRNKGNFPGRFSGRQFSNSRSEMNVSTLELGDSALYLCASSSGGGTGNTEAFFGQGTRLTVV.

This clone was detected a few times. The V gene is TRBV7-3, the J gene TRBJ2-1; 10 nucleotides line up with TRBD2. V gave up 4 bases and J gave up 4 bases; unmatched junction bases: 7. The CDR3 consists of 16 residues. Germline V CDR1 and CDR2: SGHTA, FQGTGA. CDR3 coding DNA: TGTGCCAGCAGCTCAAGGGCTAGCGGGGGATACAATGAGCAGTTCTTC. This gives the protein CASSSRASGGYNEQFF.

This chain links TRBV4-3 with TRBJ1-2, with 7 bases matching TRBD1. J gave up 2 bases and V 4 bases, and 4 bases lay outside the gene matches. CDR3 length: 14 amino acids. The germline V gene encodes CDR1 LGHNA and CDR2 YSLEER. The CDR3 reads CASSPPGQNYGYTF. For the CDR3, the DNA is TGCGCCAGCAGCCCCCCGGGACAGAACTATGGCTACACCTTC.

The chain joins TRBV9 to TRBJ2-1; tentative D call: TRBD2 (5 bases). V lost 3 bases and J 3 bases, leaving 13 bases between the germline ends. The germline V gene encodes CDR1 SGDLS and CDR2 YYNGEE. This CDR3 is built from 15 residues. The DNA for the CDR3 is TGTGCCAGCAGCGGTAAGCGGAGCAGCTACAATGAGCAGTTCTTC. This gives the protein CASSGKRSSYNEQFF.

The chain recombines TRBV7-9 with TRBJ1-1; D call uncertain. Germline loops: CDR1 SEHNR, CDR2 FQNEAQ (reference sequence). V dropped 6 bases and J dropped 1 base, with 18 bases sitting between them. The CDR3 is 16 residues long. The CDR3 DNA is TGTGCCAGCAGTTCCACATCCCGGGGAAAGAACACTGAAGCTTTCTTT. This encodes CASSSTSRGKNTEAFF.

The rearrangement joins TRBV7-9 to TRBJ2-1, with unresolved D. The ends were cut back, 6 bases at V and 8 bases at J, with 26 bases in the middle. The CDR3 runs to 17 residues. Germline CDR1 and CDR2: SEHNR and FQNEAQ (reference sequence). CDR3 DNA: TGTGCCAGCAGTAGGTCTGTTGGAAGAGGCGGCTGGGATGAGCAGTTCTTC. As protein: CASSRSVGRGGWDEQFF.

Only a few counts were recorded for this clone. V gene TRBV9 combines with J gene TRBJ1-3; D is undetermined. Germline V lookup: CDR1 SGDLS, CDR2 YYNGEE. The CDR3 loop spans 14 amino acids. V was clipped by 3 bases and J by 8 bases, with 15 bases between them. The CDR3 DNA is TGTGCCAGCAGCGCCCGACAAGGCGTGGACACCATATATTTT. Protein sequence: CASSARQGVDTIYF.

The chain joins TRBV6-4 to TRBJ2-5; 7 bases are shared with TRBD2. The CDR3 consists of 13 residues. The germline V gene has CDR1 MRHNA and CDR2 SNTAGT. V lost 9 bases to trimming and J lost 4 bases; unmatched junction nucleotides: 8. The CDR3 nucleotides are TGTGCCAGGGGGAGGGCGCGCCCAGAGACCCAGTACTTC. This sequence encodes CARGRARPETQYF.

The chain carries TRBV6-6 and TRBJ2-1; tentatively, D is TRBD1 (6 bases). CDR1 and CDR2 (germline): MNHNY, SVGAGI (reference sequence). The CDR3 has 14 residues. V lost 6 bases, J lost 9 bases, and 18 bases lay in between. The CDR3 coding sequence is TGTGCCAGCAGCGGGCACGGAACAGGGATTGAGCAGTTCTTC. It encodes CASSGHGTGIEQFF.

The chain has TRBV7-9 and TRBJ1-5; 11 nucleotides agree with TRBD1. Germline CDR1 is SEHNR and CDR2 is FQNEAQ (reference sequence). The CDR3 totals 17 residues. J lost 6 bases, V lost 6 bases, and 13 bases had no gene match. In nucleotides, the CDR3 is TGTGCCAGCAGTGGGCCACTCGGGACAGGGGGGTTTCAGCCCCAGCATTTT. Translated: CASSGPLGTGGFQPQHF. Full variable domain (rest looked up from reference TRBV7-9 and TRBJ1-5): DTGVSQNPRHKITKRGQNVTFRCDPISEHNRLYWYRQTLGQGPEFLTYFQNEAQLEKSRLLSDRFSAERPKGSFSTLEIQRTEQGDSAMYLCASSGPLGTGGFQPQHFGDGTRLSIL.

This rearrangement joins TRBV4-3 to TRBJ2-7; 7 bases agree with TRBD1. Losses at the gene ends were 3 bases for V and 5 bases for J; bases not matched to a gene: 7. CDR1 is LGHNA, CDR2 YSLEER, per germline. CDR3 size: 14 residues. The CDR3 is CASSQPGDRHEQYF. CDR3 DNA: TGCGCCAGCAGCCAGCCTGGGGACAGACACGAGCAGTACTTC.

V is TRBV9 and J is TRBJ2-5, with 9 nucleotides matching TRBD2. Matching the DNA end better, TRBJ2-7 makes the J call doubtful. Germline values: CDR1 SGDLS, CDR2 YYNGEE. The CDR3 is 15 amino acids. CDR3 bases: TGTGCCAGCAGCCCGCGACTAGCGGCTGCCTACGAGCAGTACTTC. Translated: CASSPRLAAAYEQYF.

The CDR3 spells CASSSQVRGGYTF. CDR3 DNA: TGTGCCAGCAGCTCCCAGGTGAGGGGGGGCTACACCTTC. The chain links TRBV5-6 to TRBJ1-2, with TRBD1 as a possible D gene (6 bases). This CDR3 comprises 13 residues. Germline V gene sequence: CDR1 SGHDT, CDR2 YYEEEE. Between the trimmed V and J ends, which lost 3 bases and 8 bases, there was a span of 14 bases.

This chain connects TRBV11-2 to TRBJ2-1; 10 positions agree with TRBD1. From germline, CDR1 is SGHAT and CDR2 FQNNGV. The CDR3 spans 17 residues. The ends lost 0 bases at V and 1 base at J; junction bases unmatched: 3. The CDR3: CASSLEGTGASYNEQFF. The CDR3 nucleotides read TGTGCCAGCAGCTTAGAGGGGACAGGGGCGTCCTACAATGAGCAGTTCTTC.

CDR3 in DNA: TGTGCCAGCAGCGCCCAACTAGCGGGGAAGGTAACCTACGAGCAGTACTTC. The encoded protein is CASSAQLAGKVTYEQYF. The rearrangement uses TRBV7-8 and TRBJ2-7, with TRBD2 matching over 10 bases. The CDR3 runs to 17 residues. Per the germline V gene, CDR1 is SGHVS and CDR2 is FQNEAQ. V lost 5 bases and J lost 2; bases outside the gene matches: 12.

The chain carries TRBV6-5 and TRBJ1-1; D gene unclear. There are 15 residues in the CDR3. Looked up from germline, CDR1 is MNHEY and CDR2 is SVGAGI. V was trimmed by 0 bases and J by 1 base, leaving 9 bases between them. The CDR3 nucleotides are TGTGCCAGCAGTTACTCACTAATCCCGAACACTGAAGCTTTCTTT. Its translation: CASSYSLIPNTEAFF.

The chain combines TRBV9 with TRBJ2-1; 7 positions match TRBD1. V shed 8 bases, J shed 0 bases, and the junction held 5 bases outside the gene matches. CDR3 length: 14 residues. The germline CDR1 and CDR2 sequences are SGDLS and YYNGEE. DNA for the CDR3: TGTGCCAGTACGACAGGGAGCTCCTACAATGAGCAGTTCTTC. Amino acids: CASTTGSSYNEQFF.

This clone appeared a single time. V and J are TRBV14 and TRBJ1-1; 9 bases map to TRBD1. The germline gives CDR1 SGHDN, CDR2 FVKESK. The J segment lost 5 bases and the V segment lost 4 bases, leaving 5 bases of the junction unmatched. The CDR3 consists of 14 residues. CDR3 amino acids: CASSPGQGWTEAFF. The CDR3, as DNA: TGTGCCAGCAGCCCTGGACAGGGGTGGACTGAAGCTTTCTTT.

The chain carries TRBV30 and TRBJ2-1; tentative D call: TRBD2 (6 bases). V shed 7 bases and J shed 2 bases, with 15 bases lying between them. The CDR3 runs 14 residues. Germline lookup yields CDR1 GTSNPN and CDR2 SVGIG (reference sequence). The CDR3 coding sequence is TGTGCCTTAAAGCGCGGGGTTACCTACAATGAGCAGTTCTTC. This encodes CALKRGVTYNEQFF.

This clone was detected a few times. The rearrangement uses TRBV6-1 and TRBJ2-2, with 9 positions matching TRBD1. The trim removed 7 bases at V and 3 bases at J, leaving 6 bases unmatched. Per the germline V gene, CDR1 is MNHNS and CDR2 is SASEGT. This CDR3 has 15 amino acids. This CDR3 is CASTPWDRDTGELFF. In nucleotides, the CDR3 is TGTGCCAGCACCCCGTGGGACAGGGACACCGGGGAGCTGTTTTTT.

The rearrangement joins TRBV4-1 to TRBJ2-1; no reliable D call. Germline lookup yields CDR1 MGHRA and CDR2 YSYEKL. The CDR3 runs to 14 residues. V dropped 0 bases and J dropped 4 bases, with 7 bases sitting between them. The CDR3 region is CASSQDIRYNEQFF. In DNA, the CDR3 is TGCGCCAGCAGCCAAGATATACGGTACAATGAGCAGTTCTTC.

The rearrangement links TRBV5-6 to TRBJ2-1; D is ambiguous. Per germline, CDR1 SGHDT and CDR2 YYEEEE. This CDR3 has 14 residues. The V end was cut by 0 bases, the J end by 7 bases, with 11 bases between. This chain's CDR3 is CASSLAGRLNEQFF. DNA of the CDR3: TGTGCCAGCAGCTTGGCCGGCAGACTTAATGAGCAGTTCTTC. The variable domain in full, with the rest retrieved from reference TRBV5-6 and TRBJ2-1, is DAGVTQSPTHLIKTRGQQVTLRCSPKSGHDTVSWYQQALGQGPQFIFQYYEEEERQRGNFPDRFSGHQFPNYSSELNVNALLLGDSALYLCASSLAGRLNEQFFGPGTRLTVL.

CDR3 sequence: CAWSEWGRGYNEQFF. CDR3 nucleotides: TGTGCCTGGAGTGAGTGGGGCAGGGGTTACAATGAGCAGTTCTTC. V is TRBV30 and J is TRBJ2-1; perhaps TRBD1 as D (6 bases). The CDR3 is 15 residues long. The V end lost 1 base, the J end lost 4 bases, and 14 bases lay between the germline ends. Germline V gene sequence: CDR1 GTSNPN, CDR2 SVGIG (reference sequence).

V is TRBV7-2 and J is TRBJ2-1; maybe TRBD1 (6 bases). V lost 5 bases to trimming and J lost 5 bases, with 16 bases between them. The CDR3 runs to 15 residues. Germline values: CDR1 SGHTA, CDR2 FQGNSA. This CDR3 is CASSLGGRGNNEQFF. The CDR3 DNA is TGTGCCAGCAGCCTCGGTGGCAGGGGCAACAATGAGCAGTTCTTC.